This TCR beta chain was captured by sequencing in a study of CD8 T cell repertoires and HIV-1 epitope variants. As concerns this clone: Its antigen remains unknown.

V dropped 2 bases and J dropped 3; count of bases not matched to a gene: 2. The CDR3 sequence is 15 residues long. Germline values: CDR1 MNHEY, CDR2 SVGAGI. Libraries were prepared by immunoSEQ multiplex PCR; TCRdb keeps only in-frame clonotypes and omits some of them. The sample holds about 4,900 clones, over 50% seen once. Sequencing was done on a sample of cultured CD8+ T cells derived from PBMCs. The sequence was obtained from a male donor with HIV. The V call is TRBV6-5, the J call TRBJ1-1, with TRBD1 matching over 11 bases. The CDR3 region is CASSYGDRGDTEAFF. The CDR3 DNA is TGTGCCAGCAGTTACGGGGACAGGGGGGACACTGAAGCTTTCTTT.